The 20 T cell receptor beta chains presented below share a single source sample, sequenced in a study of cytomegalovirus exposure and HLA in healthy donors listed by TCRdb under 2017. Preparation of the library involved the immunoSEQ multiplex PCR assay. For the multiplex PCR, a mixture combining 60 forward primers for TCR Vbeta segments and 13 reverse primers for TCR Jbeta segments was used. TCRdb's version of the immuneACCESS table is confined to in-frame rearrangements and falls short of the full clone set. An unresolved V gene accounts for under half of the shortfall where checked; the remainder is of unknown origin. A total of 150,000 to 200,000 clones appear in this sample, 70% to 75% of them only once. The ten top clones hold roughly 4.5% of the sample. Sample: PBMCs. The receptors shown here come from a man between 18 and 35 years old in good health and CMV-seropositive.

The genes are TRBV11-3 and TRBJ2-3; the D is unclear. The CDR3 runs to 13 residues. The germline V gene has CDR1 SGHNT and CDR2 YENEEA. Trimming shortened V by 0 bases and J by 5 bases, and 6 bases separated the two germline ends. The CDR3 region is CASSLDSRDTQYF. CDR3 nucleotides: TGTGCCAGCAGCTTAGACTCCCGAGATACGCAGTATTTT.

The rearrangement joins TRBV28 to TRBJ2-1; D perhaps matches TRBD2 (6 bases). V was shortened by 5 bases and J by 10 bases, with 18 bases between the two germline ends. CDR3 length: 14 residues. Germline lookup yields CDR1 MDHEN and CDR2 SYDVKM. The DNA of the CDR3 is TGTGCCAGCAGTCCCGGGACTCACTACGGGGAGCAGTTCTTC. Translating it yields CASSPGTHYGEQFF.

The chain uses TRBV25-1 and TRBJ1-4; a weak D match, TRBD1 (6 bases). CDR1 is MGHDK and CDR2 is SYGVNS in the germline V gene. The CDR3 is 13 residues long. Trimming shortened V by 9 bases and J by 7 bases, and 15 bases separated the two germline ends. The CDR3 spells CASARGRGEKLFF. The CDR3 coding sequence is TGTGCCAGTGCGCGGGGGCGGGGTGAAAAACTGTTTTTT.

The V call is TRBV2, the J call TRBJ2-2; TRBD2 matches 10 bases. Germline CDR1 reads SNHLY; CDR2 reads FYNNEI. The junction had 3 bases not matched to a gene; V was cut back by 3 bases and J by 8 bases. The CDR3 consists of 14 residues. Here the CDR3 reads CASSDFSGRGELFF. As DNA, the CDR3 is TGTGCCAGCAGTGACTTTAGCGGGAGGGGGGAGCTGTTTTTT.

This chain connects TRBV5-6 to TRBJ2-4, with a weak D call TRBD1 (6 bases). Trimming left V 4 bases short and J 7 bases short, with 12 bases between. The CDR3 loop spans 13 amino acids. Germline CDR1 and CDR2: SGHDT and YYEEEE. CDR3 nucleotide sequence: TGTGCCAGCAGCATCAGGGGAAATAACATTCAGTACTTC. Its translation is CASSIRGNNIQYF.

The rearrangement links TRBV9 to TRBJ1-6; 9 nucleotides line up with TRBD1. CDR3 length: 14 residues. V trimming: 8 bases; J trimming: 7 bases; junction bases outside the gene matches: 7. CDR1 and CDR2 from the germline V gene are SGDLS and YYNGEE. The CDR3 loop reads CASNEGQGNSPLHF. Written as DNA, the CDR3 is TGTGCCAGTAATGAGGGACAGGGAAATTCACCCCTCCACTTT.

V gene TRBV30 combines with J gene TRBJ1-2; D not certain. Per germline, CDR1 GTSNPN and CDR2 SVGIG (reference sequence). CDR3 length: 12 residues. The V and J ends lost 7 bases and 8 bases respectively, with 17 bases between them. CDR3 residues: CASRDTTLGYTF. The CDR3 DNA is TGTGCCTCGAGAGACACAACCCTAGGCTACACCTTC.

V is TRBV5-1 and J is TRBJ1-5; a possible D gene is TRBD1 (5 bases). Looked up from germline, CDR1 is SGHRS and CDR2 is YFSETQ. Trimming shortened V by 4 bases and J by 6 bases, and 20 bases separated the two germline ends. The CDR3 loop spans 16 amino acids. Here the CDR3 DNA reads TGCGCCAGCAGCGAAATGGGCAGGGATGCTTCTCAGCCCCAGCATTTT. As protein: CASSEMGRDASQPQHF.

This chain connects TRBV19 to TRBJ1-2; a weak D match, TRBD1 (6 bases). The V gene's germline CDR1 is LNHDA and CDR2 SQIVND (reference sequence). V was cut by 6 bases and J by 4 bases, with 12 bases left in between. The CDR3 length is 13 residues. CDR3 bases: TGTGCCAGTAGCCCAACAGGGACCTATGGCTACACCTTC. It yields the protein CASSPTGTYGYTF.

The V and J genes are TRBV28 and TRBJ1-1; 7 bases agree with TRBD1. The trim removed 4 bases at V and 4 bases at J, leaving 6 bases unmatched. This CDR3 contains 14 residues. Germline values: CDR1 MDHEN, CDR2 SYDVKM. The CDR3 sequence: CASSSPDRATEAFF. For the CDR3, the DNA is TGTGCCAGCAGTTCTCCCGACAGGGCCACTGAAGCTTTCTTT.

The chain uses TRBV28 and TRBJ2-5; tentative D call: TRBD2 (5 bases). The CDR3 length is 10 residues. The germline CDR1 and CDR2 sequences are MDHEN and SYDVKM. The ends were cut back, 10 bases at V and 9 bases at J, with 12 bases in the middle. For the CDR3, the DNA is TGTGCCACCTCCGCCGGGGCCCAGTACTTC. It yields the protein CATSAGAQYF. Full variable domain (outside the CDR3, taken from reference TRBV28 and TRBJ2-5): DVKVTQSSRYLVKRTGEKVFLECVQDMDHENMFWYRQDPGLGLRLIYFSYDVKMKEKGDIPEGYSVSREKKERFSLILESASTNQTSMYLCATSAGAQYFGPGTRLLVL.

The chain uses TRBV7-2 and TRBJ1-2, with a weak D call TRBD1 (5 bases). The CDR3 has 15 amino acids. Trimming removed 1 base at V and 4 bases at J, with 13 bases between. Per the germline V gene, CDR1 is SGHTA and CDR2 is FQGNSA. CDR3: CASSLVDRGIYGYTF. As DNA, the CDR3 is TGTGCCAGCAGCTTAGTTGACCGGGGGATCTATGGCTACACCTTC.

The V gene is TRBV9, the J gene TRBJ2-2, with TRBD2 matching over 9 bases. The CDR3 sequence is 14 residues long. Germline V gives CDR1 SGDLS, CDR2 YYNGEE. After removal of 0 bases from V and 9 bases from J, the junction contained 3 bases not matched to a gene. CDR3: CASSVASGNRELFF. The CDR3 bases are TGTGCCAGCAGCGTAGCTAGCGGGAACCGGGAGCTGTTTTTT.

The DNA of the CDR3 is TGTGCCAGCAGCCAACCACCTCGGGACAGGCAGAACACTGAAGCTTTCTTT. This sequence encodes CASSQPPRDRQNTEAFF. This chain connects TRBV7-9 to TRBJ1-1; the match to TRBD1 covers 8 bases. CDR1 SEHNR and CDR2 FQNEAQ come from the germline V gene (reference sequence). Germline trimming cut 5 bases from V and 1 base from J; bases unmatched to any gene: 12. CDR3 length equals 17 residues. The full variable domain, rest sourced from reference TRBV7-9 and TRBJ1-1, is DTGVSQNPRHKITKRGQNVTFRCDPISEHNRLYWYRQTLGQGPEFLTYFQNEAQLEKSRLLSDRFSAERPKGSFSTLEIQRTEQGDSAMYLCASSQPPRDRQNTEAFFGQGTRLTVV.

V and J are TRBV29-1 and TRBJ2-1; D perhaps matches TRBD1 (5 bases). Trimming took off 8 bases at V and 6 bases at J, with 20 bases between the two ends. The CDR3 loop spans 14 amino acids. Germline V lookup: CDR1 SQVTM, CDR2 ANQGSEA. The CDR3 bases are TGCAGCACTCTGTCCTCAGGGCCGCCCAATGAGCAGTTCTTC. Translating it yields CSTLSSGPPNEQFF.

V and J are TRBV11-2 and TRBJ1-1; TRBD1 aligns across 7 bases. CDR1 is SGHAT, CDR2 FQNNGV, per germline. Trimming removed 4 bases from V and 0 bases from J; junction bases left unmatched: 11. This CDR3 region has 17 residues. The CDR3 DNA is TGTGCCAGCAGCTCATTGACAGGGCCGACCATGAACACTGAAGCTTTCTTT. Its translation is CASSSLTGPTMNTEAFF.

The genes are TRBV5-1 and TRBJ1-4; 9 nucleotides line up with TRBD1. J was trimmed by 8 bases and V by 3 bases; bases with no gene match: 5. The V gene's germline CDR1 is SGHRS and CDR2 YFSETQ. The CDR3 loop spans 14 amino acids. The CDR3 DNA follows: TGCGCCAGCAGCTCGGGACAGGGTGGCGAAAAACTGTTTTTT. Its translation is CASSSGQGGEKLFF.

Here the CDR3 reads CASSRGQGTPAYSNQPQHF. The CDR3 coding sequence is TGTGCCAGTAGTAGGGGACAGGGGACCCCGGCGTATAGCAATCAGCCCCAGCATTTT. The rearrangement joins TRBV19 to TRBJ1-5, with 10 positions matching TRBD1. This CDR3 is built from 19 residues. Trimming at V came to 4 bases and at J to 0 bases, leaving 12 bases not matched to a gene. Germline V gives CDR1 LNHDA, CDR2 SQIVND (reference sequence).

In nucleotides, the CDR3 is TGTGCCAGCAGCTTAGGGACCGGGACAGGGGTAATCGAGCAGTACGTC. Translation gives CASSLGTGTGVIEQYV. J is TRBJ2-7 and V is TRBV11-2, with 10 bases identical to TRBD1. V was pared by 1 base and J by 6 bases, with 9 bases of the junction left unmatched. Germline V gene lookup returns CDR1 SGHAT and CDR2 FQNNGV. This CDR3 spans 16 amino acids.

The chain has TRBV25-1 and TRBJ1-1; D gene uncertain. Trimming took 2 bases from V and 8 from J, leaving 18 bases between them. The germline V gene has CDR1 MGHDK and CDR2 SYGVNS. CDR3 length: 15 amino acids. CDR3 sequence reads: CASSEVDHPGLEAFF. The CDR3 DNA sequence: TGTGCCAGCAGTGAAGTTGACCACCCCGGACTAGAAGCTTTCTTT.